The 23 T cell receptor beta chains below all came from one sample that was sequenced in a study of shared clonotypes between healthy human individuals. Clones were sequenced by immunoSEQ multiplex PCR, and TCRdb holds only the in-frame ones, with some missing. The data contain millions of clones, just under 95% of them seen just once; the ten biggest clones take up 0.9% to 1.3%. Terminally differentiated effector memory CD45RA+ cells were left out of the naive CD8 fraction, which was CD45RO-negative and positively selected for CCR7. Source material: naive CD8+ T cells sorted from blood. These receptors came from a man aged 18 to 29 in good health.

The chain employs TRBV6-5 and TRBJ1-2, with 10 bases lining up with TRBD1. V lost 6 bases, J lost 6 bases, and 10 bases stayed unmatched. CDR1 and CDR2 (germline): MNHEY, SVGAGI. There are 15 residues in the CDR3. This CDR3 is CASRARDRGSDGYTF. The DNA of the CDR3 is TGTGCCAGCAGAGCCCGGGACAGGGGTTCGGATGGCTACACCTTC.

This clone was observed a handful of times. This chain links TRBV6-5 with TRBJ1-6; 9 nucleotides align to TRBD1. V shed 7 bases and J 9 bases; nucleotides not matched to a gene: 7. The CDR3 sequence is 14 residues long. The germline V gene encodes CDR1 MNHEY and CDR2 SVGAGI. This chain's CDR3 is CASTWGQGSSPLHF. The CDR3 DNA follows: TGTGCCAGCACCTGGGGACAGGGATCTTCACCCCTCCACTTT.

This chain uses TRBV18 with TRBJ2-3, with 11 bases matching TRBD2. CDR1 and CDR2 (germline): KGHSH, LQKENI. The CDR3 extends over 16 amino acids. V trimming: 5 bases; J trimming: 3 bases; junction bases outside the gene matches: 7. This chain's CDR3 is CASSSIAGGLTDTQYF. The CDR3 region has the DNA TGTGCCAGCTCATCCATAGCGGGGGGGCTGACAGATACGCAGTATTTT.

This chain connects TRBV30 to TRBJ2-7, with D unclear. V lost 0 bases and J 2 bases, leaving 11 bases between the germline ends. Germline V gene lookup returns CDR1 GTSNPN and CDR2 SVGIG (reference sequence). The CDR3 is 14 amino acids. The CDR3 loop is CAWSVEVVTYEQYF. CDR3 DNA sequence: TGTGCCTGGAGTGTTGAGGTCGTAACCTACGAGCAGTACTTC.

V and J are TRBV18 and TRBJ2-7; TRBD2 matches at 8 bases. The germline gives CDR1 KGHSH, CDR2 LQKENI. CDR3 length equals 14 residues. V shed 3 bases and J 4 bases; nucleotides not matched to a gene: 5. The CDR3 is CASSPPGLVYEQYF. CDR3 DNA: TGTGCCAGCTCACCGCCGGGACTAGTATACGAGCAGTACTTC.

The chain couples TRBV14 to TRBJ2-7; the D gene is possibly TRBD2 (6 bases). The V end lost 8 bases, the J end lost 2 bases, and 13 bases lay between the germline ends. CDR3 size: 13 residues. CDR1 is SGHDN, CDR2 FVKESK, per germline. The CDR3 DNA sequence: TGTGCCAGCGGAATAGCGGATACCTACGAGCAGTACTTC. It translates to CASGIADTYEQYF.

In DNA form, the CDR3 reads TGTGCCAACAGACTCGCCAGGGGGGGTCCCTACGAGCAGTACTTC. Protein product: CANRLARGGPYEQYF. This rearrangement joins TRBV6-5 to TRBJ2-7; the D call may be TRBD1 or TRBD2 (7 bases each). CDR1 and CDR2 (germline): MNHEY, SVGAGI. The V end was cut by 10 bases, the J end by 2 bases, with 21 bases between. CDR3 size: 15 residues.

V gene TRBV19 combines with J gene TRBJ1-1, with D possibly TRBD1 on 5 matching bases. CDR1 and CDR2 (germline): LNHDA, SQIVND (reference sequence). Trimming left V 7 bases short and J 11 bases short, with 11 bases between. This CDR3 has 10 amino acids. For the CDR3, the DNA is TGTGCCAGTAATCAGGGAAGGGCTTTCTTT. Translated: CASNQGRAFF. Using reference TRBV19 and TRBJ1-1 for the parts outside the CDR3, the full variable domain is DGGITQSPKYLFRKEGQNVTLSCEQNLNHDAMYWYRQDPGQGLRLIYYSQIVNDFQKGDIAEGYSVSREKKESFPLTVTSAQKNPTAFYLCASNQGRAFFGQGTRLTVV.

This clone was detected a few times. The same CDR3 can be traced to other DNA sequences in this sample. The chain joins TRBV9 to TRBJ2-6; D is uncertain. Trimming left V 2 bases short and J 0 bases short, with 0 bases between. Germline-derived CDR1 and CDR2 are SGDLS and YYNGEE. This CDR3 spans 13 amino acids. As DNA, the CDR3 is TGTGCCAGCAGCGTCTCTGGGGCCAACGTCCTGACTTTC. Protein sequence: CASSVSGANVLTF. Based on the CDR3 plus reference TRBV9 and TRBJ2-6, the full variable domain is DSGVTQTPKHLITATGQRVTLRCSPRSGDLSVYWYQQSLDQGLQFLIQYYNGEERAKGNILERFSAQQFPDLHSELNLSSLELGDSALYFCASSVSGANVLTFGAGSRLTVL.

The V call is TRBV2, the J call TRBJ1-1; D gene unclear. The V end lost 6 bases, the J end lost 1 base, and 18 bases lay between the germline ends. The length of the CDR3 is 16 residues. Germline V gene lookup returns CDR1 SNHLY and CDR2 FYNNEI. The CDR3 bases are TGTGCCAGCAGGTCCCCAAATATAGAGCGGAACACTGAAGCTTTCTTT. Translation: CASRSPNIERNTEAFF.

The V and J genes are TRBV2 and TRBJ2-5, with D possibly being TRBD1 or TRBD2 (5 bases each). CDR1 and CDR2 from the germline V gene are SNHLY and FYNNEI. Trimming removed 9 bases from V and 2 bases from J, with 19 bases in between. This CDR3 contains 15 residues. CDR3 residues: CARGVRGAGQETQYF. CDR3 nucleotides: TGTGCCAGGGGGGTCAGAGGGGCAGGGCAAGAGACCCAGTACTTC.

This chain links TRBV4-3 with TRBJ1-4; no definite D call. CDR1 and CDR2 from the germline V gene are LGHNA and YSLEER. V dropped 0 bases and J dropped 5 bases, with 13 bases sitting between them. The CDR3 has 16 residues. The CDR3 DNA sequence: TGCGCCAGCAGCCAAGACGGGGAAGGCGACAATGAAAAACTGTTTTTT. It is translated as CASSQDGEGDNEKLFF.

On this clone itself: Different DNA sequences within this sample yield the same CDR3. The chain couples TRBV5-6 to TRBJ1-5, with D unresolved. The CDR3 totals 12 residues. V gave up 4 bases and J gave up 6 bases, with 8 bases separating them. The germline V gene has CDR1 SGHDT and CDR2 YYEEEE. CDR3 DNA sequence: TGTGCCAGCAGCCTAGGGTCTCAGCCCCAGCATTTT. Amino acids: CASSLGSQPQHF. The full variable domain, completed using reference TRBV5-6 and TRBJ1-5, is DAGVTQSPTHLIKTRGQQVTLRCSPKSGHDTVSWYQQALGQGPQFIFQYYEEEERQRGNFPDRFSGHQFPNYSSELNVNALLLGDSALYLCASSLGSQPQHFGDGTRLSIL.

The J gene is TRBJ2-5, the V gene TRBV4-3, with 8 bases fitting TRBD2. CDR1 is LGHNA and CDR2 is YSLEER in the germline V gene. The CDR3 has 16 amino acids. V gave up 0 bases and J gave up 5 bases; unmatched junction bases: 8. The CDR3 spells CASSQDRMAGGETQYF. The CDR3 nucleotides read TGCGCCAGCAGCCAAGATCGCATGGCGGGAGGTGAGACCCAGTACTTC.

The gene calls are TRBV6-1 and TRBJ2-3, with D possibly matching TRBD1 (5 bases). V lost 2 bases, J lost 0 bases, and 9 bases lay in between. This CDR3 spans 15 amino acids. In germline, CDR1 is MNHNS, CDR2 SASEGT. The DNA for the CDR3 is TGTGCCAGCAGTGAAATGGGGCCTAGCACAGATACGCAGTATTTT. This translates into CASSEMGPSTDTQYF.

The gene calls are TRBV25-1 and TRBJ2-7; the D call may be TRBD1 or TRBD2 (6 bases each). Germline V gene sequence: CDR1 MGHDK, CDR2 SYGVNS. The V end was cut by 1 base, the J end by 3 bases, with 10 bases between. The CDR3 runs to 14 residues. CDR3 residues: CASSESRGGYEQYF. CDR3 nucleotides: TGTGCCAGCAGTGAATCCAGGGGAGGCTACGAGCAGTACTTC.

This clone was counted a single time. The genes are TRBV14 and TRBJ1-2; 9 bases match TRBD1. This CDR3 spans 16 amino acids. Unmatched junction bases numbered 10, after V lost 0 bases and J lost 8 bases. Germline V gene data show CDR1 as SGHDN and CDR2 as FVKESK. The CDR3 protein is CASSQDRSGTGRGYTF. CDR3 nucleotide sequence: TGTGCCAGCAGCCAAGATAGGTCCGGGACAGGGAGAGGCTACACCTTC.

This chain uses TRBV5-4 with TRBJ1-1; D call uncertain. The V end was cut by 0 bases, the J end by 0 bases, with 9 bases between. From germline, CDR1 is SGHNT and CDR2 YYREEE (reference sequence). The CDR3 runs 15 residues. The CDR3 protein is CASSLVSGLNTEAFF. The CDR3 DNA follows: TGTGCCAGCAGCTTGGTTTCAGGCCTGAACACTGAAGCTTTCTTT.

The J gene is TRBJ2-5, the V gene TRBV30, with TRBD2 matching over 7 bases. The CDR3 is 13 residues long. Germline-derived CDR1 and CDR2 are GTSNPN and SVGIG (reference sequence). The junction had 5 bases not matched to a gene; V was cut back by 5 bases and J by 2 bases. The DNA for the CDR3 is TGTGCCTGGGACGCGGGAGCTCAAGAGACCCAGTACTTC. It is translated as CAWDAGAQETQYF.

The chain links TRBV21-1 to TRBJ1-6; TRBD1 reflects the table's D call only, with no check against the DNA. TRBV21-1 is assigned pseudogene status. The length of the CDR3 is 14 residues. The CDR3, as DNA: TGTGCCAGCAGCATGGACAGGGGGAATTCACCCCTCCACTTT. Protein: CASSMDRGNSPLHF.

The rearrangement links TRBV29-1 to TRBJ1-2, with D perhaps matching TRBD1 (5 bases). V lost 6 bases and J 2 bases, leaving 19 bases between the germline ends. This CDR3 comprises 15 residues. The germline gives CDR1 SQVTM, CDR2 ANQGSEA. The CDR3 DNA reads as TGCAGCGTCCCCTCTCCCTCTTCAGGGAACTATGGCTACACCTTC. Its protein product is CSVPSPSSGNYGYTF.

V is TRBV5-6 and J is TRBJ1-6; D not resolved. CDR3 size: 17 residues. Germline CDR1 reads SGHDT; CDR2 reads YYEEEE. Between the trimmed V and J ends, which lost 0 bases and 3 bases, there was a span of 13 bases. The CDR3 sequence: CASSLAGRYSYNSPLHF. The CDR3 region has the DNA TGTGCCAGCAGCTTGGCCGGGCGGTACAGCTATAATTCACCCCTCCACTTT.

CDR3 nucleotide sequence: TGTGCCATATTGAAGGAGGCAGGTGAAGCTTTCTTT. It translates to CAILKEAGEAFF. The chain employs TRBV5-4 and TRBJ1-1; D gene unclear. The germline V gene has CDR1 SGHNT and CDR2 YYREEE (reference sequence). The V end was cut by 9 bases, the J end by 7 bases, with 16 bases between. The CDR3 is 12 residues long.